Below are 4 T cell receptor beta chains sequenced from a single sample in a study of regulatory T cells in long-lasting Graves disease. Time point: newly diagnosed GD, antithyroid drugs for less than 3 months. After RNA was extracted from PBMCs, the TCR library was made from it. Both iRepertoire HTBI primers and Arm-PCR of CDR3 regions were used to build the TCR beta libraries. TCRdb re-analysed the multiplex PCR reads in MiXCR, keeping a single row per CDR3 protein. The sample holds around 250,000 distinct CDR3 sequences, under 20% seen once. Separately, the same data were catalogued under a study of T cells in Graves' hyperthyroidism and ophthalmopathy.

This specimen was peripheral blood mononuclear cells (PBMCs), taken at new diagnosis, from a patient treated with antithyroid drugs. The receptor source for this set is a woman aged 25 to 39 with Graves disease.

This clonotype appeared many times. V is TRBV7-8 and J is TRBJ2-5; D unclear. The CDR3 spans 13 residues. The V gene lost 7 bases and the J gene lost 4 bases, with 13 bases spanning the gap. Germline CDR1 and CDR2: SGHVS and FQNEAQ. CDR3 residues: CASTPRQSETQYF. The CDR3 DNA is TGTGCCAGCACCCCGCGGCAGTCAGAGACCCAGTACTTC.

Only a few counts were recorded for this clonotype. The genes are TRBV4-1 and TRBJ1-3; perhaps TRBD1 as D (6 bases). Germline CDR1 reads MGHRA; CDR2 reads YSYEKL. CDR3 length: 16 amino acids. V was pared by 1 base and J by 5 bases, with 15 bases between. CDR3 residues: CASSQVGRGRRNTIYF. The CDR3 DNA reads as TGCGCCAGCAGCCAAGTAGGGAGGGGGAGGAGAAACACCATATATTTT.

J is TRBJ2-1 and V is TRBV2, with D unresolved. The CDR3 runs to 16 residues. CDR1 and CDR2 (germline): SNHLY, FYNNEI. V was shortened by 6 bases and J by 0 bases, with 15 bases between the two germline ends. The CDR3 sequence: CASSELGSSSYNEQFF. The CDR3 DNA reads TGTGCCAGCAGCGAGCTAGGATCCAGCTCCTACAATGAGCAGTTCTTC.

This clonotype showed up many times. The chain employs TRBV5-1 and TRBJ1-5; no reliable D call. CDR1 and CDR2 (germline): SGHRS, YFSETQ. V lost 3 bases and J 0 bases, leaving 10 bases between the germline ends. The CDR3 runs 15 residues. DNA of the CDR3: TGCGCCAGCAGCTGGACGGGTCATAGCAATCAGCCCCAGCATTTT. Its translation is CASSWTGHSNQPQHF.